This T cell receptor (beta chain) was found in a study of human T cells and chemical hapten exposure. Looked up from germline, CDR1 is SGHRS and CDR2 is YFSETQ. The germline V and J ends were trimmed by 2 bases and 6 bases, with 8 bases remaining between them. The CDR3 spans 12 residues. One entry per CDR3 protein, called by TCRdb with MiXCR from the RACE reads. The sample has around 300,000 distinct CDR3 sequences, roughly 7.4% seen once; the top ten hold roughly 1.2%. This clonotype has at least ten counts. Time point denoted: pre-sensitization, week 0. Treatment described: therapeutic diphenylcyclopropenone sensitization with weekly scalp DPC.

The sequence was collected from a man aged 18 to 30 with alopecia areata. Some clones in this sample may be carry-over from other donors' samples. The chain employs TRBV5-1 and TRBJ1-2; D is perhaps TRBD1 (5 bases). The specimen was whole blood, collected in connection with sensitization to the hapten diphenylcyclopropenone (DPC). As DNA, the CDR3 is TGCGCCAGCAGCTTTAAAGGGGATGGCTACACCTTC. Residues: CASSFKGDGYTF.